This TCR beta chain stems from a study of cytomegalovirus exposure and HLA in healthy donors. With 60 Vbeta and 13 Jbeta primers, the PCR was carried out. Authors' analysis steps: About 10 million shared chains were among some 75 million unique TCR beta chains counted in a later analysis. Measured with immunoSEQ multiplex PCR; TCRdb has only the in-frame clones, and not every one. V and J calls and clone size are given by that table; D and trimming were obtained from the DNA. The table shows hundreds of thousands of clones, with roughly 84% occurring only once. Unmatched junction bases numbered 12, after V lost 3 bases and J lost 4 bases. Germline lookup yields CDR1 GTSNPN and CDR2 SVGIG (reference sequence). The CDR3 runs to 18 residues.

The sequence came from a girl under 18 in good health and CMV-seronegative. The sequencing sample was made of PBMCs. This chain joins TRBV30 and TRBJ2-2; 12 bases are a match to TRBD1. The CDR3 here is CAWSKIGTGGAVTGELFF. CDR3 nucleotides: TGTGCCTGGAGCAAAATCGGGACAGGGGGCGCGGTCACCGGGGAGCTGTTTTTT.